A selection of T cell receptor beta chains follows, all from one sample in a study of shared clonotypes between healthy human individuals. Here immunoSEQ multiplex PCR was the method, and the copy in TCRdb shows in-frame clones only, minus some. Seen here are approximately 2,000,000 clones, 90% to 95% observed once, and the top ten hold about 1.6%. Material: naive CD8+ T cells from PBMCs. The receptors here all came from a man aged 18 to 30 in good health. Some clones in this sample may be carry-over from other donors' samples. CDR3s include the opening cysteine and the closing phenylalanine or tryptophan. A D gene is named only where the DNA matches it firmly. Where a row states a size, it is once, few, many or the class of an expanded clone; other rows omit it.

size	V	J	D	DNA	CDR3
.	TRBV30	TRBJ2-7	.	TGTGCCTGGAGTGATGTCGCAGATGAGGGAAAGAACTACGAGCAGTACTTC	CAWSDVADEGKNYEQYF
.	TRBV27	TRBJ2-2	.	TGTGCCAGCAGTGCTTCCTGGGGGGAGTGGGCCGGGGAGCTGTTTTTT	CASSASWGEWAGELFF
.	TRBV25-1	TRBJ2-7	TRBD2	TGTGCCAGCAGCCACCCGAGCGGGAAGGGGTACGAGCAGTACTTC	CASSHPSGKGYEQYF
.	TRBV7-9	TRBJ2-1	.	TGTGCCAGCAGCCCGTCCCGGGACTGGGGTGAGCAGTTCTTC	CASSPSRDWGEQFF
.	TRBV4-1	TRBJ2-2	.	TGCGCCAGCAGCCACCTAGGGTCACCCGGGGCCGCCGGGGAGCTGTTTTTT	CASSHLGSPGAAGELFF
.	TRBV30	TRBJ1-2	.	TGTGCCTGGAGTCAACCCGGGGCCTACTCTAACTATGGCTACACCTTC	CAWSQPGAYSNYGYTF
.	TRBV6-1	TRBJ1-1	.	TGTGCCAGCGTGGGGTCCCGCGCTGAAGCTTTCTTT	CASVGSRAEAFF
once	TRBV10-3	TRBJ1-2	.	TGTGCCATCAGTTCAAGAGTAAACTATGGCTACACCTTC	CAISSRVNYGYTF
.	TRBV25-1	TRBJ2-1	TRBD2	TGTGCCAGCAGTGAATTCAGCGGGAGGGCCTTCAATGAGCAGTTCTTC	CASSEFSGRAFNEQFF
.	TRBV19	TRBJ2-2	TRBD2	TGTGCCAGTAGGGCTTGGAGGGAGGGCACCGGGGAGCTGTTTTTT	CASRAWREGTGELFF
few	TRBV6-6	TRBJ2-7	.	TGTGCCAGCAGTTACATGGGGGCCGAGCAGTACTTC	CASSYMGAEQYF
.	TRBV4-1	TRBJ2-5	.	TGCGCCAGCAGCCAAGCGGACGGCCAAGAGACCCAGTACTTC	CASSQADGQETQYF
.	TRBV7-9	TRBJ2-7	TRBD2	TGTGCCAGCAGCTTAGGGCTAGCGGGACCCTACGAGCAGTACTTC	CASSLGLAGPYEQYF
.	TRBV27	TRBJ2-6	.	TGTGCCAGCAGTTTAAGCTCTGGGGCCAACGTCCTGACTTTC	CASSLSSGANVLTF
.	TRBV27	TRBJ2-3	.	TGTGCCAGCACCACCCTGGGGGGCGCAGATACGCAGTATTTT	CASTTLGGADTQYF
once	TRBV4-3	TRBJ2-7	.	TGCGCCAGCAGCCAAGGCAGGGTCGGATACGAGCAGTACTTC	CASSQGRVGYEQYF
.	TRBV7-3	TRBJ2-1	.	TGTGCCAGCAGCTTACCAGAATACAATGAGCAGTTCTTC	CASSLPEYNEQFF
.	TRBV28	TRBJ1-5	.	TGTGCCAGCACCCCAGGGGAAATGGCTTATAGCAATCAGCCCCAGCATTTT	CASTPGEMAYSNQPQHF
.	TRBV30	TRBJ1-3	.	TGTGCCTGGAGTGCGGGCAACTCTGGAAACACCATATATTTT	CAWSAGNSGNTIYF
.	TRBV7-3	TRBJ2-3	TRBD2	TGTGCCAGCAGCTTACGGGAGGACGGGAGTCAAGGCGGGGATACGCAGTATTTT	CASSLREDGSQGGDTQYF
.	TRBV19	TRBJ2-1	.	TGTGCCAGTAGTATGGGCAGGATTATTAACTCCTACAATGAGCAGTTCTTC	CASSMGRIINSYNEQFF
.	TRBV4-2	TRBJ2-1	TRBD2	TGTGCCAGCAGCCAACCCCTTGGCGGGGGGATCTACAATGAGCAGTTCTTC	CASSQPLGGGIYNEQFF
.	TRBV13	TRBJ1-1	TRBD1	TGTGCCAGCAGCTTAAGAGACAGGGACACTGAAGCTTTCTTT	CASSLRDRDTEAFF
.	TRBV18	TRBJ2-1	TRBD2	TGTGCCAGCTCACCACGTGCGAGACTAGCGGAGCCTAGCAATGAGCAGTTCTTC	CASSPRARLAEPSNEQFF
once	TRBV19	TRBJ2-5	.	TGTGCCAGTAGCCACAGAGTGGTTGAAGAGACCCAGTACTTC	CASSHRVVEETQYF
.	TRBV7-9	TRBJ2-7	TRBD2	TGTGCCAGCAGCCTCGGACTAGCGGGAGGAGAGGAGCAGTACTTC	CASSLGLAGGEEQYF
.	TRBV28	TRBJ1-2	.	TGTGCCAGCAGTTTACGGAGATACGACCCTACTTTAGGTGGCTACACCTTC	CASSLRRYDPTLGGYTF
once	TRBV10-3	TRBJ2-5	TRBD1	TGTGCCACAAGGGCGCCGGACAGGGTGATAGAGACCCAGTACTTC	CATRAPDRVIETQYF
.	TRBV29-1	TRBJ2-1	.	TGCAGCGTTGCATTTCCGGGCTTTGAGCAGTTCTTC	CSVAFPGFEQFF
.	TRBV7-8	TRBJ1-5	.	TGTGCCAGCAGCTCCACGACAGGACCCAATCAGCCCCAGCATTTT	CASSSTTGPNQPQHF
.	TRBV27	TRBJ1-2	.	TGTGCCAGCAGTCCCTACCTGGAGGGGGGCTACACCTTC	CASSPYLEGGYTF
once	TRBV11-1	TRBJ1-4	.	TGTGCCAGCAGCTTACAGAGTAATGAAAAACTGTTTTTT	CASSLQSNEKLFF
.	TRBV30	TRBJ2-3	.	TGTGCCTGGAGTTGGGTGGGGGAAAGCACAGATACGCAGTATTTT	CAWSWVGESTDTQYF
.	TRBV7-9	TRBJ2-3	.	TGTGCCAGCAGCTTCCCAGTTGAGGGAGGCACAGATACGCAGTATTTT	CASSFPVEGGTDTQYF
.	TRBV6-1	TRBJ1-2	.	TGTGCCAGCACATCTGCGGGGCTGCGGGGCTACACCTTC	CASTSAGLRGYTF
.	TRBV5-6	TRBJ2-7	.	TGTGCCAGCAGCTTACAGGGCGAGCAGTACTTC	CASSLQGEQYF
.	TRBV11-2	TRBJ2-1	.	TGTGCCAGCAGCTTTCGGGGTCCTTCCTACAATGAGCAGTTCTTC	CASSFRGPSYNEQFF
.	TRBV7-9	TRBJ2-5	.	TGTGCCAGCAGCGCCGTGGGGCCCCAAGCGGAGACCCAGTACTTC	CASSAVGPQAETQYF
.	TRBV18	TRBJ2-7	.	TGTGCCAGCTCACCGGACAGCGCGAGCTCCTACGAGCAGTACTTC	CASSPDSASSYEQYF
.	TRBV7-9	TRBJ1-4	TRBD1	TGTGCCAGCAGCCCGACAGACAGGGACGAAAAACTGTTTTTT	CASSPTDRDEKLFF
.	TRBV27	TRBJ2-1	TRBD2	TGTGCCAGCGGTCTAGCGGGACCCTACAATGAGCAGTTCTTC	CASGLAGPYNEQFF
.	TRBV27	TRBJ2-2	.	TGTGCCAGCAGTTTATTGGGGCCTTCCGACGGCACCGGGGAGCTGTTTTTT	CASSLLGPSDGTGELFF
.	TRBV29-1	TRBJ1-4	.	TGCAGCGTCGCGGTGGAGGAAAAACTGTTTTTT	CSVAVEEKLFF
.	TRBV5-1	TRBJ2-4	.	TGCGCCAGCAGTAAAGCCGGGACTCCCGGATCCAAAAACATTCAGTACTTC	CASSKAGTPGSKNIQYF
.	TRBV6-5	TRBJ2-7	.	TGTGCCAGCAGTTACATCGCAGGGGCAGGCGAGCAGTACTTC	CASSYIAGAGEQYF
.	TRBV5-6	TRBJ2-7	TRBD2	TGTGCCAGCAACCAGGACGGGGAGGGTTCCTACGAGCAGTACTTC	CASNQDGEGSYEQYF
.	TRBV27	TRBJ2-7	.	TGTGCCAGCAGTTTATCTTTCTGGGGCGAGCAGTACTTC	CASSLSFWGEQYF
.	TRBV5-4	TRBJ2-3	TRBD2	TGTGCCAGCAGCCCATTTCTAGCGGGAGTTAGCACAGATACGCAGTATTTT	CASSPFLAGVSTDTQYF